The 3 T cell receptor beta chains below all came from one sample that was sequenced in a study of cytomegalovirus exposure and HLA in healthy donors. Primers for the PCR totalled 60 Vbeta and 13 Jbeta. TCRdb's copy holds only in-frame clones and misses some; the assay was immunoSEQ multiplex PCR. The data contain about 160,000 clones, over 75% of them singletons. Material for sequencing was PBMCs. All receptors derive from a woman aged 45-65 years in good health and CMV-seropositive.

This clone was picked up one time. V is TRBV27 and J is TRBJ1-4, with TRBD1 matching 11 bases. CDR3 size: 17 residues. Germline CDR1 and CDR2: MNHEY and SMNVEV (reference sequence). With 5 bases clipped from V and 5 bases from J, the junction kept 10 bases outside the gene matches. CDR3 DNA sequence: TGTGCCAGCAGTACCCTCCAGGACAGGGGGCCGAATGAAAAACTGTTTTTT. Its protein product is CASSTLQDRGPNEKLFF. Filled out from reference TRBV27 and TRBJ1-4, the complete variable domain reads EAQVTQNPRYLITVTGKKLTVTCSQNMNHEYMSWYRQDPGLGLRQIYYSMNVEVTDKGDVPEGYKVSRKEKRNFPLILESPSPNQTSLYFCASSTLQDRGPNEKLFFGSGTQLSVL.

This clone appeared a few times. The J gene is TRBJ1-2, the V gene TRBV6-1; 8 positions agree with TRBD1. The CDR3 totals 14 residues. The J segment lost 1 base and the V segment lost 5 bases, leaving 3 bases of the junction unmatched. CDR1 is MNHNS and CDR2 is SASEGT in the germline V gene. DNA of the CDR3: TGTGCCAGCAGTTTGACAGGGGTTAACTATGGCTACACCTTC. Amino acid sequence: CASSLTGVNYGYTF.

The rearrangement links TRBV18 to TRBJ1-5, with D perhaps TRBD1 (5 bases). Germline CDR1 is KGHSH and CDR2 is LQKENI. The V and J ends lost 3 bases and 2 bases respectively, with 14 bases between them. This CDR3 region has 16 residues. The CDR3 DNA reads as TGTGCCAGCTCACCGTCGGGGGGAGGGGGCAATCAGCCCCAGCATTTT. Encoded protein: CASSPSGGGGNQPQHF.